This is a list of T cell receptor beta chains from one sample in a study of T cell responses to AZD1222 COVID-19 vaccine. Repertoires were generated with immunoSEQ multiplex PCR, while TCRdb's copy carries only in-frame clones and drops some. This sample yields roughly 120,000 clones, of which roughly 87% are seen a single time; 6.5% to 9.5% belongs to the top ten. This specimen consisted of peripheral blood, obtained on day 0 of AZD1222 vaccination. These TCRs come from an adult in good health. The CDR3 runs from the conserved cysteine through the conserved F or W. The D gene is left open where the match is weak. The size entry is marked missing in some rows and otherwise reads once, few, many or a size class.

D gene: .
V gene: TRBV5-8
J gene: TRBJ1-3
clone size: .
CDR3 DNA: TGTGCCAGCAGCTTTAGACCGGAAGGAACTGGAAACACCATATATTTT
CDR3 protein: CASSFRPEGTGNTIYF

D gene: .
V gene: TRBV6-2/TRBV6-3
J gene: TRBJ2-7
clone size: .
CDR3 DNA: TGTGCCAGCAGTTACTCCCCCTGGTCGACAGATTCCTCCTACGAGCAGTACTTC
CDR3 protein: CASSYSPWSTDSSYEQYF

D gene: .
V gene: TRBV11-1
J gene: TRBJ2-7
clone size: .
CDR3 DNA: TGTGCCAGCAGCGAGCCGGACAGCTCCTACGAGCAGTACTTC
CDR3 protein: CASSEPDSSYEQYF

D gene: TRBD1
V gene: TRBV28
J gene: TRBJ2-1
clone size: .
CDR3 DNA: TGTGCCAGCAGTTTACCCGGGACAGGGATCTATGAGCAGTTCTTC
CDR3 protein: CASSLPGTGIYEQFF

D gene: .
V gene: TRBV27
J gene: TRBJ2-1
clone size: .
CDR3 DNA: TGTGCCAGCAGTTTAAGGCCCTATCGGTCCAATAGCTCCTACAATGAGCAGTTCTTC
CDR3 protein: CASSLRPYRSNSSYNEQFF

D gene: TRBD1
V gene: TRBV6-5
J gene: TRBJ1-5
clone size: .
CDR3 DNA: TGTGCCAGCAGTTACTCGGGGACAGGGGATCAGCCCCAGCATTTT
CDR3 protein: CASSYSGTGDQPQHF

D gene: .
V gene: TRBV18
J gene: TRBJ1-5
clone size: .
CDR3 DNA: TGTGCCAGCTCACCACAAGGGGATCAGCCCCAGCATTTT
CDR3 protein: CASSPQGDQPQHF

D gene: TRBD1
V gene: TRBV6-6
J gene: TRBJ1-2
clone size: .
CDR3 DNA: TGTGCCAGCAGTTATTCCAGGACAGGGCTTAACTATGGCTACACCTTC
CDR3 protein: CASSYSRTGLNYGYTF

D gene: .
V gene: TRBV28
J gene: TRBJ1-6
clone size: once
CDR3 DNA: TGTGCCAGCAGTTTATATGAGGGGAGCGGACCCCTCCACTTT
CDR3 protein: CASSLYEGSGPLHF

D gene: TRBD1
V gene: TRBV11-2
J gene: TRBJ2-7
clone size: .
CDR3 DNA: TGTGCCAGCAGCTTAGCGGGACAGTCAAACTCCTACGAGCAGTACTTC
CDR3 protein: CASSLAGQSNSYEQYF

D gene: TRBD1
V gene: TRBV28
J gene: TRBJ1-5
clone size: .
CDR3 DNA: TGTGCCAGCAGTTGGGCGACAGGGAGTCAGCCCCAGCATTTT
CDR3 protein: CASSWATGSQPQHF

D gene: .
V gene: TRBV2
J gene: TRBJ2-5
clone size: .
CDR3 DNA: TGTGCCAGCAGTGAAGGTCCCAAAGAGACCCAGTACTTC
CDR3 protein: CASSEGPKETQYF

D gene: .
V gene: TRBV12-3/TRBV12-4
J gene: TRBJ1-2
clone size: .
CDR3 DNA: TGTGCCAGCAGTCTAACCCGTCAGGCTGGCTACACCTTC
CDR3 protein: CASSLTRQAGYTF

D gene: .
V gene: TRBV23-1
J gene: TRBJ1-1
clone size: .
CDR3 DNA: TGCGCCAGCAGTCAATCTTTAGCTGGGGTGAACACTGAAGCTTTCTTT
CDR3 protein: CASSQSLAGVNTEAFF

D gene: .
V gene: TRBV30
J gene: TRBJ1-2
clone size: .
CDR3 DNA: TGTGCCTCCGAAAGCCAGGGGCCAAACTATGGCTACACCTTC
CDR3 protein: CASESQGPNYGYTF

D gene: .
V gene: TRBV5-1
J gene: TRBJ2-7
clone size: .
CDR3 DNA: TGCGCCAGCAGCTTGGCGTTTTGGGTGGATGGCGGGAACTACGAGCAGTACTTC
CDR3 protein: CASSLAFWVDGGNYEQYF

D gene: .
V gene: TRBV27
J gene: TRBJ2-1
clone size: .
CDR3 DNA: TGTGCCAGCAGTCTTAACCTGAGGGATTTCGGTGAGCAGTTCTTC
CDR3 protein: CASSLNLRDFGEQFF

D gene: TRBD2
V gene: TRBV4-2
J gene: TRBJ2-3
clone size: .
CDR3 DNA: TGTGCCAGCAGCCAGAATAGCGGGAGAACAGATACGCAGTATTTT
CDR3 protein: CASSQNSGRTDTQYF

D gene: .
V gene: TRBV18
J gene: TRBJ1-4
clone size: .
CDR3 DNA: TGTGCCAGCTCACCTACGGGGCTGATGGATGAAAAACTGTTTTTT
CDR3 protein: CASSPTGLMDEKLFF

D gene: TRBD1
V gene: TRBV5-1
J gene: TRBJ2-7
clone size: .
CDR3 DNA: TGCGCCAGCAGTTCCGGGACAGGGTCCTACGAGCAGTACTTC
CDR3 protein: CASSSGTGSYEQYF

D gene: TRBD2
V gene: TRBV4-2
J gene: TRBJ2-7
clone size: .
CDR3 DNA: TGTGCCAGCAGCCAAGGGGCCCTAGCGGGGGGAGGGGAGCAGTACTTC
CDR3 protein: CASSQGALAGGGEQYF

D gene: .
V gene: TRBV3-1/TRBV3-2
J gene: TRBJ1-3
clone size: .
CDR3 DNA: TGTGCCAGCAGCCAAGTGCGGGCCTCTGGAAACACCATATATTTT
CDR3 protein: CASSQVRASGNTIYF

D gene: .
V gene: TRBV4-1
J gene: TRBJ1-3
clone size: .
CDR3 DNA: TGCGCCAGCAGCCACGCACTCAAGGGGATAACCTGGAATGGAAACACCATATATTTT
CDR3 protein: CASSHALKGITWNGNTIYF

D gene: .
V gene: TRBV14
J gene: TRBJ1-2
clone size: .
CDR3 DNA: TGTGCCAGCAGCCAAGATCGCATGGTCGGCTACTATGGCTACACCTTC
CDR3 protein: CASSQDRMVGYYGYTF

D gene: .
V gene: TRBV7-2
J gene: TRBJ1-1
clone size: .
CDR3 DNA: TGTGCCAGCAGGACGGGGGTACAGAGCACTGAAGCTTTCTTT
CDR3 protein: CASRTGVQSTEAFF

D gene: .
V gene: TRBV27
J gene: TRBJ2-7
clone size: .
CDR3 DNA: TGTGCCACCCGCGGGGTCCACGAGCAGTACTTC
CDR3 protein: CATRGVHEQYF

D gene: .
V gene: TRBV5-4
J gene: TRBJ1-3
clone size: .
CDR3 DNA: TGTGCCAGCAGCTCCTTGGAAAACACCATATATTTT
CDR3 protein: CASSSLENTIYF

D gene: .
V gene: TRBV27
J gene: TRBJ2-3
clone size: .
CDR3 DNA: TGTGCCAGCAGTTTATACGGGCAGGGGGGGACAGATACGCAGTATTTT
CDR3 protein: CASSLYGQGGTDTQYF

D gene: .
V gene: TRBV5-1
J gene: TRBJ2-7
clone size: few
CDR3 DNA: TGCGCCAGCAGCTTGCTCTCAGATTCCTACGAGCAGTACTTC
CDR3 protein: CASSLLSDSYEQYF